This TCR beta chain was documented in a study of T cell repertoires and Cas9 in healthy adults (dated by TCRdb to 2016 to 2019). Regarding the study in general: Within the CD4 and CD8 compartments, SpCas9-reactive T cells were assessed for multi-effector potency, cytotoxicity and lineage determination. Preexisting T cell immunity against the Streptococcus pyogenes Cas9 nuclease (SpCas9) used in CRISPR gene editing was examined in the study.

Healthy humans served as the donors. The investigation overall reported the following: In vitro, SpCas9-reactive regulatory T cells were reported to reduce the proliferation and function of SpCas9-reactive effector T cells.

This clone was recorded once. Its recognized antigen is unknown. It has no much larger one-base neighbor in the sample; base qualities were not kept. Library generation was performed with the immunoSEQ multiplex PCR assay. In TCRdb, the immuneACCESS table is reduced to in-frame sequences with V and J assigned. These tables do not hold every clone; where another copy was compared, an unresolved V gene accounts for under half, and the others remain unexplained. Present in this sample are tens of thousands of clones, roughly 89% of which were seen just once. The ten largest clonotypes hold roughly 1.5% of the sample. The germline V gene encodes CDR1 MNHEY and CDR2 SVGAGI. V is cut back by 2 bases and J by 12 bases, with 7 bases in the junction unmatched. The CDR3 contains 14 residues, cysteine and phenylalanine counted. Only CDR3 DNA remains: 42 bases, in frame from the first base.

The chain links TRBV6-5 with TRBJ2-1; 10 bases in the junction line up with TRBD1. The sample comprised CD4+ effector T cells (CD127+, CD25-, CD137-, CD154-) from PBMCs; culture status not recorded. This clonotype originated in a human donor in good health. In nucleotide form, the sequence is TGTGCCAGCAGTTACCCGGACAGGGGGGCGAGGCAGTTCTTC. The resulting protein is CASSYPDRGARQFF.